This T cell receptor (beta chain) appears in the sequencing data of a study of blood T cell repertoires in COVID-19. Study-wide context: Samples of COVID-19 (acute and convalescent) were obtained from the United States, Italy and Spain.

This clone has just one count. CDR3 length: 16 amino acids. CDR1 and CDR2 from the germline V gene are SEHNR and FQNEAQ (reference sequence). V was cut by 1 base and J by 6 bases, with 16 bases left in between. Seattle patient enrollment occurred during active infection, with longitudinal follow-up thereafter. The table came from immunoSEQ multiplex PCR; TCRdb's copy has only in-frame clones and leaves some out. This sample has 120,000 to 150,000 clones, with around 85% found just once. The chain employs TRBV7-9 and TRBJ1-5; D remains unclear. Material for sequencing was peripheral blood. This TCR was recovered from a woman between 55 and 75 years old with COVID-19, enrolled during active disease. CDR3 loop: CASSLGTAELTQPQHF. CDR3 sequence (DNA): TGTGCCAGCAGCTTAGGCACAGCCGAATTGACTCAGCCCCAGCATTTT.